This T cell receptor (beta chain) was recorded in a study of identical twins. General study results and limits: Insertions were reduced in abundant cord blood beta clonotypes but not in memory repertoires.

This clonotype turned up a few times. What it binds is unknown. From germline, CDR1 is LGHNA and CDR2 YNFKEQ. CDR3 length: 13 residues. V was pared by 2 bases and J by 7 bases, with 9 bases between. Template switching added a universal primer site; cDNA carried unique molecular identifiers. TCRdb recomputed calls from the 5' RACE reads with MiXCR, one row per CDR3 protein. The data show some 900,000 distinct CDR3 sequences, roughly an eighth seen once. Everyone who donated was a healthy Caucasian. The same specimen was also included in a second study, on yellow fever vaccine responses in identical twins.

The chain combines TRBV4-2 with TRBJ2-1; D gene unclear. The sequence came from a young woman in good health. The source material was PBMCs. CDR3 amino acids: CASSQTSPNEQFF. In DNA, the CDR3 is TGTGCCAGCAGCCAAACCAGTCCTAATGAGCAGTTCTTC.